This is a list of T cell receptor beta chains from one sample in a study of blood T cell repertoires in COVID-19. The repertoire was sequenced with immunoSEQ multiplex PCR; TCRdb's copy has only in-frame clones and lacks some. The table lists about 140,000 clones, roughly four fifths of them singletons. Material: peripheral blood. The receptor source for this set is an elderly man with acute or convalescent COVID-19. CDR3s include the opening cysteine and the closing phenylalanine or tryptophan. The D gene is left open where the match is weak. Only some rows state a clone size, as once, few, many or a class for expanded clones.

V gene,D gene,clone size,J gene,CDR3 protein,CDR3 DNA
TRBV3-1/TRBV3-2,-,-,TRBJ1-2,CASSPVVGHLNYGYTF,TGTGCCAGCAGCCCCGTAGTGGGACACCTAAACTATGGCTACACCTTC
TRBV5-1,TRBD1,-,TRBJ1-1,CASSYRGANTEAFF,TGCGCCAGCAGCTACAGGGGGGCGAACACTGAAGCTTTCTTT
TRBV7-2,-,few,TRBJ2-7,CASSSSAYEQYF,TGTGCCAGCAGCTCCTCTGCCTATGAGCAGTACTTC
TRBV5-6,-,-,TRBJ2-5,CASSTRGTAQETQYF,TGTGCCAGCAGTACCCGGGGGACAGCCCAAGAGACCCAGTACTTC
TRBV18,-,-,TRBJ2-5,CASSPQYQETQYF,TGTGCCAGCTCACCCCAGTACCAAGAGACCCAGTACTTC
TRBV9,TRBD1,-,TRBJ1-1,CASSVVAGGDTEAFF,TGTGCCAGCAGCGTAGTGGCAGGGGGAGACACTGAAGCTTTCTTT
TRBV24-1,TRBD1,-,TRBJ2-2,CATSGGQGRSVGELFF,TGTGCCACCAGTGGCGGACAGGGGCGATCGGTCGGGGAGCTGTTTTTT
TRBV7-5,-,-,TRBJ2-5,CARSLAPAPARQETQYF,TGTGCCAGAAGCTTAGCCCCCGCTCCAGCGCGGCAAGAGACCCAGTACTTC
TRBV12-3/TRBV12-4,-,-,TRBJ1-2,CASSQGYYGYTF,TGTGCCAGCAGTCAGGGTTACTATGGCTACACCTTC
TRBV6-1,-,-,TRBJ2-7,CASSDPGTPYEQYF,TGTGCCAGCAGTGACCCCGGGACACCCTACGAGCAGTACTTC
TRBV5-6,-,many,TRBJ1-6,CASSFWAQGGNSPLHF,TGTGCCAGCAGCTTTTGGGCACAGGGAGGGAATTCACCCCTCCACTTT
TRBV5-5,-,few,TRBJ1-5,CASSFRLDQPQHF,TGTGCCAGCAGCTTCCGTCTAGATCAGCCCCAGCATTTT
TRBV27,-,-,TRBJ1-2,CASSPREEGYGYTF,TGTGCCAGCAGTCCCCGCGAAGAGGGCTATGGCTACACCTTC
TRBV21-1,-,-,TRBJ2-5,CAGKGVDAETQYF,TGTGCCGGGAAGGGGGTAGACGCGGAGACCCAGTACTTC
TRBV11-3,-,-,TRBJ2-1,CASSRGTNEQFF,TGTGCCAGCAGCCGAGGGACAAATGAGCAGTTCTTC
TRBV19,-,-,TRBJ1-2,CASSIMGPYNYGYTF,TGTGCCAGTAGTATAATGGGGCCCTACAACTATGGCTACACCTTC
TRBV6-2/TRBV6-3,TRBD1,-,TRBJ1-5,CASSQPGQSNQPQHF,TGTGCCAGCAGTCAACCGGGACAGTCCAATCAGCCCCAGCATTTT
TRBV6-2/TRBV6-3,TRBD2,-,TRBJ2-1,CASSVLAGKVNEQFF,TGTGCCAGCAGTGTACTAGCGGGGAAGGTCAATGAGCAGTTCTTC
TRBV5-1,TRBD1,-,TRBJ1-4,CASSLEDRRTEKLFF,TGCGCCAGCAGCTTGGAGGACAGGCGGACAGAAAAACTGTTTTTT
TRBV19,TRBD1,-,TRBJ2-2,CASSAQGAAGELFF,TGTGCCAGTAGTGCCCAGGGGGCGGCCGGGGAGCTGTTTTTT
TRBV6-5,TRBD1,-,TRBJ2-3,CASRDRATSTDTQYF,TGTGCCAGCAGAGACAGGGCAACTAGCACAGATACGCAGTATTTT
TRBV19,TRBD1,-,TRBJ1-2,CASSNRDSGYTF,TGTGCCAGTAGTAACAGGGACAGTGGCTACACCTTC
TRBV6-2/TRBV6-3,TRBD2,-,TRBJ2-1,CASSYLVAGPNEQFF,TGTGCCAGCAGTTACCTGGTAGCGGGGCCAAATGAGCAGTTCTTC
TRBV23-1,-,-,TRBJ2-7,CASSLRQATAYEQYF,TGCGCCAGCAGTCTCAGGCAGGCGACGGCCTACGAGCAGTACTTC
TRBV19,TRBD2,-,TRBJ2-5,CASSRLGLAGGETQYF,TGTGCCAGTAGTAGGTTAGGACTAGCGGGGGGAGAGACCCAGTACTTC
TRBV7-8,-,-,TRBJ2-1,CASRGLNEQFF,TGTGCCAGCAGGGGACTCAATGAGCAGTTCTTC
TRBV7-9,TRBD2,-,TRBJ2-2,CASSQRRFGTGGTGELFF,TGTGCCAGCAGCCAACGGCGGTTCGGGACGGGGGGGACCGGGGAGCTGTTTTTT
TRBV5-4,TRBD2,-,TRBJ2-1,CASSGRASGSYNEQFF,TGTGCCAGCAGCGGGAGGGCGTCCGGCTCCTACAATGAGCAGTTCTTC
TRBV7-3,TRBD1,few,TRBJ2-2,CASSRQGGGELFF,TGTGCCAGCAGCCGACAGGGCGGCGGGGAGCTGTTTTTT
TRBV6-4,TRBD1,-,TRBJ1-6,CASSDSGQGNSPLHF,TGTGCCAGCAGTGATTCGGGACAGGGTAATTCACCCCTCCACTTT
TRBV10-3,TRBD2,once,TRBJ2-1,CAISESNGGASNEQFF,TGTGCCATCAGTGAGTCTAACGGGGGGGCCTCCAATGAGCAGTTCTTC
TRBV19,-,-,TRBJ1-3,CASSSQETLSGNTIYF,TGTGCCAGTAGTTCACAGGAGACGCTCTCTGGAAACACCATATATTTT
TRBV5-5,-,-,TRBJ2-7,CASSLSVQVYEQYF,TGTGCCAGCAGCTTATCAGTACAAGTCTACGAGCAGTACTTC
TRBV7-2,-,-,TRBJ1-2,CASSLSPGSYGYTF,TGTGCCAGCAGCTTAAGCCCAGGGTCCTATGGCTACACCTTC
TRBV3-1/TRBV3-2,-,-,TRBJ2-5,CASSPGHLQETQYF,TGTGCCAGCAGCCCGGGACACCTACAAGAGACCCAGTACTTC
TRBV28,TRBD2,-,TRBJ2-3,CASSPSGLANTQYF,TGTGCCAGCAGTCCATCGGGACTAGCCAATACGCAGTATTTT
TRBV7-2,TRBD1,few,TRBJ1-5,CASSLGGDRRNQPQHF,TGTGCCAGCAGCTTAGGGGGGGACAGGAGGAATCAGCCCCAGCATTTT
TRBV28,-,-,TRBJ2-2,CASSRGGNTGELFF,TGTGCCAGCAGCCGTGGGGGCAACACCGGGGAGCTGTTTTTT
TRBV29-1,TRBD1,-,TRBJ2-2,CSVEGGTGRTGELFF,TGCAGCGTTGAAGGGGGGACAGGGAGGACCGGGGAGCTGTTTTTT
TRBV12-3/TRBV12-4,TRBD1,-,TRBJ1-2,CASNTDRFGYTF,TGTGCCAGCAACACGGACAGGTTTGGCTACACCTTC
TRBV6-5,TRBD1,-,TRBJ2-7,CASGQGQVYEQYF,TGTGCCAGCGGACAGGGTCAGGTCTACGAGCAGTACTTC
TRBV19,TRBD1,-,TRBJ1-4,CASIRTGLNEKLFF,TGTGCCAGTATTCGGACAGGACTTAATGAAAAACTGTTTTTT
TRBV7-8,-,-,TRBJ1-3,CASSLVQRSRGGGPFF,TGTGCCAGCAGCTTAGTCCAGCGATCCCGGGGGGGAGGTCCATTTTTT
TRBV15,-,-,TRBJ2-5,CATSRGNRAETQYF,TGTGCCACCAGCAGAGGGAACAGGGCAGAGACCCAGTACTTC
TRBV11-2,TRBD1,-,TRBJ2-5,CASSLWAGTGRGETQYF,TGTGCCAGCAGCTTATGGGCCGGGACAGGGCGAGGGGAGACCCAGTACTTC
TRBV6-5,TRBD1,-,TRBJ2-2,CASSIGQGFTGELFF,TGTGCCAGCAGTATTGGACAGGGCTTCACCGGGGAGCTGTTTTTT